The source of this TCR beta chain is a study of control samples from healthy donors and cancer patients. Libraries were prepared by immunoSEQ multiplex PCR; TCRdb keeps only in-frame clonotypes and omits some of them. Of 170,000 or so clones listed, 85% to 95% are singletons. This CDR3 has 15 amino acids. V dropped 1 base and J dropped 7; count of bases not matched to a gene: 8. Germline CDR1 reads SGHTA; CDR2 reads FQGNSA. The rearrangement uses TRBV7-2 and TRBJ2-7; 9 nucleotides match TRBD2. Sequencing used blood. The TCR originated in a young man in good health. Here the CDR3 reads CASSLVGGGAEEQYF. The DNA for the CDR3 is TGTGCCAGCAGCTTAGTAGGCGGGGGGGCGGAAGAGCAGTACTTC.